The T cell receptor beta chain described here comes from a study of T cell responses to AZD1222 COVID-19 vaccine. Study results and caveats: Repertoire sampling was restricted to post-peak T cell response timepoints.

This clone was recorded only once. Its antigen is not identified. The assay was immunoSEQ multiplex PCR, and TCRdb's table has in-frame clones only and misses some. Found here are 150,000 to 200,000 clones, approximately 94% of them singletons; the top ten hold about 1.5%. V was cut by 6 bases and J by 3 bases, with 6 bases left in between. CDR3 length equals 12 residues. The germline V gene encodes CDR1 LGHNT and CDR2 FRNRAP. The TCR sequence derives from an adult who received the AZD1222 COVID-19 vaccine. J is TRBJ1-5 and V is TRBV12-5; D unclear. The sample here was peripheral blood, taken 28 days after the second AZD1222 dose. The CDR3 nucleotides are TGTGCTAGTGGCCTCTACAATCAGCCCCAGCATTTT. This translates into CASGLYNQPQHF.